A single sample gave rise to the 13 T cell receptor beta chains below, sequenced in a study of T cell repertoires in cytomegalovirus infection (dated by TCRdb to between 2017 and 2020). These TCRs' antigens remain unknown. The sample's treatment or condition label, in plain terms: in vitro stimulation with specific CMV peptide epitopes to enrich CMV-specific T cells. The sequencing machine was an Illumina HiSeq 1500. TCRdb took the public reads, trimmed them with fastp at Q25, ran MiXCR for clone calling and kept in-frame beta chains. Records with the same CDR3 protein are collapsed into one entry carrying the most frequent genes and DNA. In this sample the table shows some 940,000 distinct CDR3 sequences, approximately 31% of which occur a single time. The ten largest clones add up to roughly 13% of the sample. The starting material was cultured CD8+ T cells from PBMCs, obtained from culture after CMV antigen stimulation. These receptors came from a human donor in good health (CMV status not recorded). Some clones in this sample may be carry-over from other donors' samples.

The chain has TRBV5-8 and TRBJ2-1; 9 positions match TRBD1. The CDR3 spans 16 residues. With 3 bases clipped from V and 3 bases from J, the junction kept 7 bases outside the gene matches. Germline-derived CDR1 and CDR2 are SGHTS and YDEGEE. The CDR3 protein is CASSYGGTGFYNEQFF. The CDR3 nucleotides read TGTGCCAGCAGCTACGGTGGGACAGGGTTCTACAATGAGCAGTTCTTC.

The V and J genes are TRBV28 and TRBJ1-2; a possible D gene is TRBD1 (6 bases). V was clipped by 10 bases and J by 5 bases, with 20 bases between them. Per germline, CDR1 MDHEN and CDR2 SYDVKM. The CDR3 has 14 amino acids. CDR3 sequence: CATRSRGPIYGYTF. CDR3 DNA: TGTGCCACAAGGTCCCGGGGGCCAATTTATGGCTACACCTTC.

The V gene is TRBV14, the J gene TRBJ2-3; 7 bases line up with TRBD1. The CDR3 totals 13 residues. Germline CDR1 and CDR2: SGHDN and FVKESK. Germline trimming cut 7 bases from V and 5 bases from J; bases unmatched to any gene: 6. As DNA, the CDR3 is TGTGCCAGCACCGGGACAGACGAAGATACGCAGTATTTT. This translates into CASTGTDEDTQYF. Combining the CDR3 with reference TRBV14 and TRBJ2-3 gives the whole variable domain EAGVTQFPSHSVIEKGQTVTLRCDPISGHDNLYWYRRVMGKEIKFLLHFVKESKQDESGMPNNRFLAERTGGTYSTLKVQPAELEDSGVYFCASTGTDEDTQYFGPGTRLTVL.

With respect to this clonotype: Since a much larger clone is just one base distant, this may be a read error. CDR3 loop: CASSLEGEGTDTQYF. CDR3 in DNA: TGTGCCAGCAGCTTGGAGGGGGAGGGGACAGATACGCAGTATTTT. This chain links TRBV5-5 with TRBJ2-3; TRBD2 might be the D (7 bases). CDR1 is SGHKS, CDR2 YYEKEE, per germline (reference sequence). This CDR3 comprises 15 residues. V gave up 0 bases and J gave up 3 bases, with 11 bases separating them.

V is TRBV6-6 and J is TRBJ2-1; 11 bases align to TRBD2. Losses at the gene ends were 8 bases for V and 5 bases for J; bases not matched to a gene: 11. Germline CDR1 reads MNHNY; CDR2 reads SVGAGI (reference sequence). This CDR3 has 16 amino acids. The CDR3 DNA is TGTGCCAGCGGTTTAGCGGGGGGGCCCAATAACAATGAGCAGTTCTTC. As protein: CASGLAGGPNNNEQFF.

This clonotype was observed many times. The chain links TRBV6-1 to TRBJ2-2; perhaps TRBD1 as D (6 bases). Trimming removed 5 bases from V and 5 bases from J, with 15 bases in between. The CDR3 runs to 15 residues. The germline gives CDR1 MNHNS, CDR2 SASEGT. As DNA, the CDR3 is TGTGCCAGCAGTCCCTACAGGGTAGCGACCGGGGAGCTGTTTTTT. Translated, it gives CASSPYRVATGELFF.

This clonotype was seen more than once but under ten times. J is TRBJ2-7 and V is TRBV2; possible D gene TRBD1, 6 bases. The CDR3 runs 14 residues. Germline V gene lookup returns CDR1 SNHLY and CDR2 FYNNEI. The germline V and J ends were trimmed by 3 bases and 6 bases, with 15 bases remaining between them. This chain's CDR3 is CASSDPGRGFEQYV. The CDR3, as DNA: TGTGCCAGCAGTGATCCTGGCAGGGGTTTCGAGCAGTACGTC.

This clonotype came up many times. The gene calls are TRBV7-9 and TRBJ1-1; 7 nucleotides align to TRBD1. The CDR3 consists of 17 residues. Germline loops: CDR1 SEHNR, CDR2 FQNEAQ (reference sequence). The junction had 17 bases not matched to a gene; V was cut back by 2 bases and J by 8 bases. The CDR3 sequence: CASSLPYRGMSIVEAFF. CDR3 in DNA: TGTGCCAGCAGCTTACCCTACAGGGGTATGTCAATAGTCGAAGCTTTCTTT.

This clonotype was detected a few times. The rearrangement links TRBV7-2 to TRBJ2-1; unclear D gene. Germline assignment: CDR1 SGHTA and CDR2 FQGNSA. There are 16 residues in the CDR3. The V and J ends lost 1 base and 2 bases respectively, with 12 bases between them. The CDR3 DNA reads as TGTGCCAGCAGCTTAGGGGCTTTCGATACCTACAATGAGCAGTTCTTC. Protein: CASSLGAFDTYNEQFF.

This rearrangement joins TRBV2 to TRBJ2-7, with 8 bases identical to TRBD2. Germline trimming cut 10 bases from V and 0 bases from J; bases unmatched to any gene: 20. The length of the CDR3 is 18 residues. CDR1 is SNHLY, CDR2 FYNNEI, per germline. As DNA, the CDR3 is TGTGCCACCCTCGGGCCCCGGGGGGGGGCGCTTTTCTCCTACGAGCAGTACTTC. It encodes CATLGPRGGALFSYEQYF.

The DNA of the CDR3 is TGTGCCAGCAGTTCCAGGGGTTGCGCTAGTTGGGGCTACACCTTC. Its protein product is CASSSRGCASWGYTF. The rearrangement links TRBV5-7 to TRBJ1-2; TRBD1 might be the D (6 bases). TRBV5-7 counts as an open reading frame of uncertain function. V dropped 5 bases and J dropped 8 bases, with 22 bases sitting between them. The length of the CDR3 is 15 residues.

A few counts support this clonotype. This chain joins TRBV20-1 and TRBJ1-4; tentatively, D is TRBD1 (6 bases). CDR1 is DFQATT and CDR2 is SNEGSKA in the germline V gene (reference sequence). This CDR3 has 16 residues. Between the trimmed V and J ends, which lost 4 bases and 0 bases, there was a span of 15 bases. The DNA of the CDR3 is TGCAGTGCTATTACCCTTGGACAGCCAACTAATGAAAAACTGTTTTTT. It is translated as CSAITLGQPTNEKLFF.

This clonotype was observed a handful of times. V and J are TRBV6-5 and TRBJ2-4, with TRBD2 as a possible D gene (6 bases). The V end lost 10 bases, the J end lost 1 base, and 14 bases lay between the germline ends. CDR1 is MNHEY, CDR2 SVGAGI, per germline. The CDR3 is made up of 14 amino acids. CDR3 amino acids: CATSLSGAKNIQYF. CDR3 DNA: TGTGCCACTTCCCTGAGCGGGGCCAAAAACATTCAGTACTTC.